Included here is one TCR beta chain sequence, with context. Trimming took off 4 bases at V and 0 bases at J, with 13 bases between the two ends. The germline CDR1 and CDR2 sequences are KGHSH and LQKENI. The CDR3 loop spans 15 amino acids. Only in-frame clones appear in the TCRdb table, and some are missing; sequencing was by immunoSEQ multiplex PCR. The sample records roughly 87,000 clones, approximately 91% being singletons. The data originate from a study of OX40 agonist ivuxolimab in advanced cancers. The material sequenced was CD4+ or CD8+ T cells sorted from blood, taken in a trial of the OX40 agonist ivuxolimab. The rearrangement links TRBV18 to TRBJ2-7; D tentatively fits TRBD1 or TRBD2 (5 bases each). The sequence came from an adult with an advanced solid tumor such as melanoma, head and neck, liver or kidney cancer. In nucleotides, the CDR3 is TGTGCCAGCTCACTCGGGACGGCAATCTCCTACGAGCAGTACTTC. The encoded protein is CASSLGTAISYEQYF. Drawing the rest from reference TRBV18 and TRBJ2-7, the complete variable domain is NAGVMQNPRHLVRRRGQEARLRCSPMKGHSHVYWYRQLPEEGLKFMVYLQKENIIDESGMPKERFSAEFPKEGPSILRIQQVVRGDSAAYFCASSLGTAISYEQYFGPGTRLTVT.